A single sample is the source of the 4 T cell receptor beta chains below, sequenced in a study of T-cell reconstitution after alpha-beta-depleted transplantation in children. This sample's TCRbeta library carried unique molecular identifier barcodes. In TCRdb, the PCR reads were re-called with MiXCR into one record per CDR3 protein. The sample includes more than 200,000 distinct CDR3 sequences, 7% to 9% seen only once; the top ten take 35%. Sequencing used PBMCs, mostly from graft donor cells, obtained 360 days after TCRalphabeta/CD19-depleted stem cell transplant. The source is a male patient aged 2-10 years who had a stem cell transplant for acute myeloid leukemia, so the T cells may come from the graft donor.

This clonotype was found many times. This chain's CDR3 is CSASIGTGVEQFF. The CDR3 nucleotides are TGCAGTGCTAGTATCGGGACAGGGGTTGAGCAGTTCTTC. The chain uses TRBV20-1 and TRBJ2-1, with TRBD1 identical over 10 bases. Trimming removed 3 bases from V and 9 bases from J; junction bases left unmatched: 5. The CDR3 covers 13 residues. CDR1 DFQATT and CDR2 SNEGSKA come from the germline V gene (reference sequence).

Only a few counts were recorded for this clonotype. CDR3 residues: CASSSFRDRGLANEKLFF. CDR3 DNA: TGTGCCAGCAGTTCCTTCCGGGACAGGGGGCTGGCTAATGAAAAACTGTTTTTT. J is TRBJ1-4 and V is TRBV12-3 or TRBV12-4; 12 bases match TRBD1. CDR3 length: 18 amino acids. Germline trimming cut 4 bases from V and 3 bases from J; bases unmatched to any gene: 9.

This clonotype was seen repeatedly, ten times or more. The V call is TRBV20-1, the J call TRBJ2-7, with unresolved D. This CDR3 contains 12 residues. CDR1 and CDR2 (germline): DFQATT, SNEGSKA (reference sequence). V was trimmed by 4 bases and J by 0 bases, leaving 7 bases between them. The CDR3 is CSAMAVSYEQYF. The CDR3 coding sequence is TGCAGTGCTATGGCGGTCTCCTACGAGCAGTACTTC.

This chain joins TRBV11-2 and TRBJ2-7, with D possibly called TRBD1 or TRBD2 (5 bases each). Germline V gene lookup returns CDR1 SGHAT and CDR2 FQNNGV. Trimming took off 0 bases at V and 0 bases at J, with 12 bases between the two ends. The CDR3 runs to 16 residues. CDR3 DNA sequence: TGTGCCAGCAGCTTAGAGGGGGTCTCCCTCTCCTACGAGCAGTACTTC. Translated, it gives CASSLEGVSLSYEQYF.